This T cell receptor (beta chain) emerged from a study of OX40 agonist ivuxolimab in advanced cancers. Study at large: A diagnosis of hepatocellular carcinoma, melanoma, renal cell or head and neck cancer was present in dose-escalation patients.

Produced via immunoSEQ multiplex PCR; TCRdb's table is partial and in-frame only. The table records around 62,000 clones, approximately 90% of them present only once. The receptor was derived from an adult with an advanced solid tumor such as melanoma, head and neck, liver or kidney cancer. Sample: CD4+ or CD8+ T cells sorted from blood, taken in a trial of the OX40 agonist ivuxolimab.

CDR3 sequence: CAWSAPTGSINYGYTF. As DNA, the CDR3 is TGTGCCTGGAGTGCTCCCACAGGCTCTATTAACTATGGCTACACCTTC. The chain couples TRBV30 to TRBJ1-2; tentatively, D is TRBD1 (5 bases). The germline CDR1 and CDR2 sequences are GTSNPN and SVGIG (reference sequence). The CDR3 runs to 16 residues. V lost 1 base and J 1 base, leaving 16 bases between the germline ends. Together with reference TRBV30 and TRBJ1-2, the CDR3 gives the full variable domain: SQTIHQWPATLVQPVGSPLSLECTVEGTSNPNLYWYRQAAGRGLQLLFYSVGIGQISSEVPQNLSASRPQDRQFILSSKKLLLSDSGFYLCAWSAPTGSINYGYTFGSGTRLTVV.